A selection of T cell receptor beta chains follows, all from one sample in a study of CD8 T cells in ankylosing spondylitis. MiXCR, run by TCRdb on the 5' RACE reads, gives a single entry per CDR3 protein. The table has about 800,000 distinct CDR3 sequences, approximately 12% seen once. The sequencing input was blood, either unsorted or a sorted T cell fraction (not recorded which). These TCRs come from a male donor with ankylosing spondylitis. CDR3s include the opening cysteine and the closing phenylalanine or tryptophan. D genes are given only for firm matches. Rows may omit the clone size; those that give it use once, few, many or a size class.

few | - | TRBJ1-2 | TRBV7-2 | TGTGCCAGCAGCTTAGCGCGGATAAACTATGGCTACACCTTC | CASSLARINYGYTF
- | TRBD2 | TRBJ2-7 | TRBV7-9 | TGTGCCAGCACCGAGGGGACTAGCGGGACTTACGAGCAGTACTTC | CASTEGTSGTYEQYF
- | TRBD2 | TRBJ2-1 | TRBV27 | TGTGCCAGCAGGCCTAGCGGGAGGAGCAATGAGCAGTTCTTC | CASRPSGRSNEQFF
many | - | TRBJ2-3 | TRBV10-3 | TGTGCCATCATGAGCAGAATAAGCACAGATACGCAGTATTTT | CAIMSRISTDTQYF
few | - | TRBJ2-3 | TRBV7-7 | TGTGCTAGCAGCTTATATTCGAGGGGTACGCAGTATTTT | CASSLYSRGTQYF
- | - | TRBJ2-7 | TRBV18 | TGTGCCAGCTCACCAACTTTAACAGGGACCTACGAGCAGTACTTC | CASSPTLTGTYEQYF
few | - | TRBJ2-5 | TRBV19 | TGTGCCAGTAGTATATTGGGTCTCCCGGGAGAAATGGAGACCCAGTACTTC | CASSILGLPGEMETQYF
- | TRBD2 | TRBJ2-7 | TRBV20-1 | TGCAGTGCTACCAGACTAGCGGGAGACGAGCAGTACTTC | CSATRLAGDEQYF
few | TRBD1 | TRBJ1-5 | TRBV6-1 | TGTGCCAGCAGTAGCAGGGGGCAGGGCAATCAGCCCCAGCATTTT | CASSSRGQGNQPQHF
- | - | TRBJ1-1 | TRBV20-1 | TGCAGTGCTGGAAGGGGAGGAAACACTGAAGCTTTCTTT | CSAGRGGNTEAFF
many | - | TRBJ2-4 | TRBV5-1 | TGCGCCAGCAGCTCGGGCCCTTCGGGGGAAAACATTCAGTACTTC | CASSSGPSGENIQYF
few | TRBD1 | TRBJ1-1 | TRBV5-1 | TGCGCCAGCAGCCCCTATACAGGGACAGCAAACACTGAAGCTTTCTTT | CASSPYTGTANTEAFF
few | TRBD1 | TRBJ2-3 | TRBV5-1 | TGCGCCAGCAGTGACAGGGGGCAACAAGATACGCAGTATTTT | CASSDRGQQDTQYF
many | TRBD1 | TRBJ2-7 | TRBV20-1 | TGCAGTGCTAGAGAATTAAGACAGGGGGAGTACGAGCAGTACTTC | CSARELRQGEYEQYF
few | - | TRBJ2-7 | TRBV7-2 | TGTGCCAGCAGCTTATGGGGGCACGAGCAGTACTTC | CASSLWGHEQYF
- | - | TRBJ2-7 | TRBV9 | TGTGCCAGCAGCGCAAATAACGAGCAGTACTTC | CASSANNEQYF
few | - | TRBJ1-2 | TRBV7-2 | TGTGCCAGCAGCTTATGGGGTCCCTATGGCTACACCTTC | CASSLWGPYGYTF
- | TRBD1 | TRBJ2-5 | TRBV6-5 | TGTGCCAGCAGTTATCGATCGACAGGGCAAGAGACCCAGTACTTC | CASSYRSTGQETQYF
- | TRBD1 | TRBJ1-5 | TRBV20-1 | TGCAGTGCTAATAACCGGGACAGGGGTTTCCAGCCCCAGCATTTT | CSANNRDRGFQPQHF
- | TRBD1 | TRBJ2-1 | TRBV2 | TGTGCCAGCAGTGTGCCGGGACAGGGCCTGGCCTGGCAGTTCTTC | CASSVPGQGLAWQFF
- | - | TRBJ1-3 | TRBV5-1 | TGCGCCAGCAGCTTGAAAGAACCTGGAAACACCATATATTTT | CASSLKEPGNTIYF
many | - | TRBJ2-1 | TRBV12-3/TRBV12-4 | TGTGCCAGCAGCCCCGTGGGTGAGCAGTTCTTC | CASSPVGEQFF
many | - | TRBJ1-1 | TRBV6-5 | TGTGCCAGCGGGGGACTGACTGAAGCTTTCTTT | CASGGLTEAFF
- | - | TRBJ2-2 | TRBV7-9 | TGTGCCAGCAGCTTTACTGTGGGCACCGGGGAGCTGTTTTTT | CASSFTVGTGELFF
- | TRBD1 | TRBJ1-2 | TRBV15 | TGTGCCACCAGCAGAGCCGGGACAGGGGTCGTCTATGGCTACACCTTC | CATSRAGTGVVYGYTF
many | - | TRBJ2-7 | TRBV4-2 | TGTGCCAGCAGCCGAAGCGAGGCCTACGAGCAGTACTTC | CASSRSEAYEQYF
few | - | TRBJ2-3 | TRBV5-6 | TGTGCCAGCAGCCCGGACCCGGGGAGGTCAGATACGCAGTATTTT | CASSPDPGRSDTQYF
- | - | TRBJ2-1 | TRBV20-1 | TGCAGTGCTAGAGTTAGGAGCGGCGTTTCCTACAATGAGCAGTTCTTC | CSARVRSGVSYNEQFF
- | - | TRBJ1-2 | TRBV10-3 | TGTGCCATCGAAGGGGGACGACGGGATGGCTACACCTTC | CAIEGGRRDGYTF
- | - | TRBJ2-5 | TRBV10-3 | TGTGCCATCAGTGAAATACAGGGGAGGGAGACCCAGTACTTC | CAISEIQGRETQYF
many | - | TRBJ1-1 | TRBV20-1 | TGCAGTGCTAGCGGGGCTCGGAACACTGAAGCTTTCTTT | CSASGARNTEAFF
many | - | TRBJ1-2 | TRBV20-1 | TGCAGTGCTAGTAGGGGGGACGGCTATGGCTACACCTTC | CSASRGDGYGYTF
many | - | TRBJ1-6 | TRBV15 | TGTGCCACCAGCAAGATCACTTCACCCCTCCACTTT | CATSKITSPLHF
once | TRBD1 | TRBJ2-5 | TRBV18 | TGTGCCAGCTCGCCAGTCACGGGACAGGGTAGGGAGACCCAGTACTTC | CASSPVTGQGRETQYF
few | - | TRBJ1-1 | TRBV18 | TGTGCCAGCTCACCACCGGGCAGGGGAGGGAGGCCTGAAGCTTTCTTT | CASSPPGRGGRPEAFF
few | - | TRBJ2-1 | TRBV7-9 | TGTGCCAGCAGCTTACTTCTCGGCTCTTTCTTC | CASSLLLGSFF
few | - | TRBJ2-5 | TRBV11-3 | TGTGCCAGCAGCCCGGAGGACAGCCGGGAGACCCAGTACTTC | CASSPEDSRETQYF
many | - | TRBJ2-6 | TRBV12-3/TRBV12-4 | TGTGCCAGCAACAACCGACGGACCTCTGGGGCCAACGTCCTGACTTTC | CASNNRRTSGANVLTF
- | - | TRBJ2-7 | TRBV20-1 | TGCAGTGCCTACTCTACGGGGGGCCCATACGAGCAGTACTTC | CSAYSTGGPYEQYF
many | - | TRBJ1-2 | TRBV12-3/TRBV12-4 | TGTGCCAGCAGTTTTGGACGGGAACAAGGCTACACCTTC | CASSFGREQGYTF
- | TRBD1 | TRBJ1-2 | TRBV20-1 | TGCAGTGCTAGACGGGACAGGGCGGGAGGCTACACCTTC | CSARRDRAGGYTF
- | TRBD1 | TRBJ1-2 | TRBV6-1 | TGTGCCAGCACCCTGCCGGGACAGCACATCTATGGCTACACCTTC | CASTLPGQHIYGYTF
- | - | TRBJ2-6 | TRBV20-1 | TGCAGTGCTAGAGAGGGACGGCCCTTCGGGGCCAACGTCCTGACTTTC | CSAREGRPFGANVLTF
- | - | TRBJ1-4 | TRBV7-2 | TGTGCCAGCAATCTCGAGGGGGGCGGAAAACTGTTTTTT | CASNLEGGGKLFF
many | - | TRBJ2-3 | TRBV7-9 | TGTGCCAGCAGCCTATCTAGAAACACAGATACGCAGTATTTT | CASSLSRNTDTQYF
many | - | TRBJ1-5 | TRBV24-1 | TGTGCCACCAGTGTCCGGGCCTCCAATCAGCCCCAGCATTTT | CATSVRASNQPQHF
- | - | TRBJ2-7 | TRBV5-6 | TGTGCCAGCAGCAGCCACCGATGGGGCGAGCAGTACTTC | CASSSHRWGEQYF